This T cell receptor beta chain was profiled in a study of fetal regulatory T cell absence and autoimmunity (dated by TCRdb to 2017 to 2019). General notes on the study: Autoimmunity of the exocrine pancreas was seen in the IPEX patients even though clinical diabetes was absent.

For repertoire sequencing, genomic DNA was processed from frozen pancreas tissue. Genomic DNA, about 2-3.2 ug, was extracted from umbilical cord blood or frozen pancreas using the DNeasy Blood and Tissue Kit. On the immunoSEQ human TCRbeta survey platform, TCRbeta CDR3 regions were amplified and barcoded with a two-step multiplex PCR. Illumina instruments were used to sequence the libraries, and IgH from the same samples was sequenced in parallel. Under the source paper's analysis protocol: To remove PCR and sequencing errors, raw reads were filtered against the IMGT V, D, J definitions and then binned using a nearest-neighbor algorithm. Clones were defined as identical nucleotide sequences, and differential abundance between tissues was assessed by per-clone Fisher exact tests with a pFDR threshold of p<0.01. A minimum inclusion filter of 10 in either sample excluded clones with frequencies too low for statistical inference. The immunoSEQ Analyzer was used for pairwise clonal comparisons, while IMGT tools were used to assess gene family usage. The immuneACCESS repertoire file appears here via TCRdb, limited to in-frame rearrangements. These files lack a portion of the clones; in checked studies, under half of the deficit traces to unresolved V genes, and the cause of the others is not known. The V and J calls and clone size come from that table; D and trimming were worked out from the DNA. A total of more than 90,000 clones appear in this sample, about 78% of them only once. 2% of the sample comes from the top ten.

The CDR3 starts with the cysteine, ends with the phenylalanine, and has 14 residues. Only the CDR3 part of the read is kept: 42 bases, read in frame from the first base. Relative to germline, V is missing 5 bases and J is missing 6 bases, with 5 bases of the junction outside any gene match. From a lookup of the germline V gene (reference sequence), CDR1 and CDR2 are MNHEY and SMNVEV. Paper-wide results and their limitations: The oligoclonal enrichment was interpreted as support for antigen-driven autoimmunity in the pancreas before birth in IPEX syndrome. Cord blood and pancreas had broadly similar TRB gene family usage, which resembled published neonatal and adult repertoires. The TCR compartment showed significant oligoclonal enrichment in pancreas versus cord blood, with some top clones over 85-fold enriched.

This clone occurred a few times. Its specific antigen is unknown. The sample holds no much larger clone one base away, and base qualities are not on file. The sample consisted of pancreas tissue. The chain links TRBV27 with TRBJ1-5; 9 bases in the middle match TRBD1. This clonotype originated in a male donor with IPEX syndrome. The CDR3 has the sequence CASSGQGKGQPQHF. The bases are TGTGCCAGCAGTGGACAGGGGAAGGGTCAGCCCCAGCATTTT.